This T cell receptor beta chain was recorded in a study of cytomegalovirus exposure and HLA in healthy donors. Study results and limitations: Among TCR beta chains, those listed as cytomegalovirus-associated numbered over 150.

PCR amplification relied on 60 Vbeta primers (plus 13 Jbeta primers). Data came from immunoSEQ multiplex PCR; TCRdb stores just in-frame clones and leaves some out. The sample has about 160,000 clones; over 65% are singletons. The CDR3 is 14 amino acids. V shed 3 bases and J shed 8 bases, with 16 bases lying between them. The germline gives CDR1 SEHNR, CDR2 FQNEAQ (reference sequence). This clone turned up a few times. Its antigen is still unknown. The chain combines TRBV7-9 with TRBJ1-2, with D hard to call. The sequenced sample was PBMCs. This receptor was taken from a middle-aged man in good health and CMV-seropositive. This CDR3 reads CASSLGGQAKGYTF. For the CDR3, the DNA is TGTGCCAGCAGCTTGGGAGGGCAGGCGAAAGGCTACACCTTC.